This passage covers 25 T cell receptor beta chains from one sample sequenced in a study of control samples from healthy donors and cancer patients (dated by TCRdb to 2020 to 2022). Library preparation employed the immunoSEQ multiplex PCR assay. Imported from immuneACCESS, the table was reduced by TCRdb to in-frame sequences with V and J called. These copies leave out some clones; in studies compared against another copy, an unresolved V gene accounts for under half, and the cause of the remainder is not known. The sample has around 130,000 clones on record, about 95% of them singletons. The biggest ten clones account for less than 4.5% of the sample. Sequencing was carried out using blood. These receptors came from a man aged 30 to 39 in good health.

Notes on this clone: One end of the junction fails to match germline, which may point to a read error. V and J are TRBV5-1 and TRBJ2-1, with D possibly being TRBD1 (6 bases). Germline loops: CDR1 SGHRS, CDR2 YFSETQ. The CDR3 totals 13 residues. CDR3 in amino acids: CAGRLDRYSEQFF. CDR3 nucleotide sequence: TGCGCCGGGCGACTGGACAGATACAGTGAGCAGTTCTTC.

The chain couples TRBV2 to TRBJ1-5, with a tentative D call TRBD1 (5 bases). Germline-derived CDR1 and CDR2 are SNHLY and FYNNEI. CDR3 length: 15 residues. The V end lost 4 bases, the J end lost 3 bases, and 13 bases lay between the germline ends. CDR3 protein: CASSAGAGYNQPQHF. The CDR3 region has the DNA TGTGCCAGCAGTGCTGGGGCGGGGTACAATCAGCCCCAGCATTTT.

Concerning this clone: Other DNA sequences in the sample encode the same CDR3. The CDR3 region is CASSPRWGIYEQYF. CDR3 DNA: TGTGCCAGCAGCCCTCGATGGGGGATCTACGAGCAGTACTTC. J is TRBJ2-7 and V is TRBV5-5, with D perhaps matching TRBD1 or TRBD2 (5 bases each). Trimming cost V 4 bases and J 3 bases, with 14 bases left between them. The germline gives CDR1 SGHKS, CDR2 YYEKEE (reference sequence). The CDR3 runs to 14 residues.

The chain joins TRBV5-8 to TRBJ2-1; 9 bases align to TRBD1. Trimming removed 2 bases from V and 10 bases from J; junction bases left unmatched: 7. Germline V CDR1 and CDR2: SGHTS, YDEGEE. The CDR3 loop spans 14 amino acids. The CDR3 DNA sequence: TGTGCCAGCAGCTTTGGGACAGGGACCGAGGAGCAGTTCTTC. It specifies CASSFGTGTEEQFF.

V usage is TRBV12-3 or TRBV12-4 and J usage is TRBJ2-5; tentatively, D is TRBD1 (6 bases). V lost 2 bases to trimming and J lost 5 bases, with 9 bases between them. There are 13 residues in the CDR3. CDR3 amino acids: CASSLRGFETQYF. The CDR3 DNA is TGTGCCAGCAGTTTAAGGGGGTTTGAGACCCAGTACTTC.

The chain has TRBV9 and TRBJ2-2, with unresolved D. Germline CDR1 and CDR2: SGDLS and YYNGEE. The CDR3 covers 11 residues. Deletions cut 2 bases from V and 7 bases from J, with 3 bases between. CDR3 sequence reads: CASSVGGELFF. The CDR3 DNA is TGTGCCAGCAGCGTCGGCGGGGAGCTGTTTTTT.

The chain uses TRBV9 and TRBJ1-4; the D is unclear. The CDR3 contains 14 residues. The germline CDR1 and CDR2 sequences are SGDLS and YYNGEE. V was shortened by 0 bases and J by 5 bases, with 8 bases between the two germline ends. DNA for the CDR3: TGTGCCAGCAGCGTAGAAATAGGGAATGAAAAACTGTTTTTT. Translation: CASSVEIGNEKLFF.

The chain employs TRBV7-9 and TRBJ2-1; 10 nucleotides match TRBD1. Germline trimming cut 1 base from V and 4 bases from J; bases unmatched to any gene: 4. There are 16 residues in the CDR3. In germline, CDR1 is SEHNR, CDR2 FQNEAQ (reference sequence). CDR3 in amino acids: CASSLGQGARYNEQFF. The DNA for the CDR3 is TGTGCCAGCAGCTTAGGACAGGGGGCGAGGTACAATGAGCAGTTCTTC.

Only one count was recorded for this clone. The rearrangement joins TRBV6-5 to TRBJ2-2; the D is unclear. The CDR3 loop spans 15 amino acids. The V and J ends lost 2 bases and 0 bases respectively, with 7 bases between them. Germline V gene lookup returns CDR1 MNHEY and CDR2 SVGAGI. The CDR3 is CASSYRVANTGELFF. The DNA of the CDR3 is TGTGCCAGCAGTTACCGGGTGGCGAACACCGGGGAGCTGTTTTTT.

The J gene is TRBJ2-7, the V gene TRBV29-1, with D possibly matching TRBD1 (6 bases). This CDR3 has 11 residues. The V gene lost 4 bases and the J gene lost 6 bases, with 10 bases spanning the gap. The germline V gene encodes CDR1 SQVTM and CDR2 ANQGSEA. The CDR3 protein is CSVVRGREQYF. CDR3 nucleotide sequence: TGCAGCGTTGTCAGGGGTCGCGAGCAGTACTTC.

The chain joins TRBV5-1 to TRBJ2-2; a weak D match, TRBD2 (6 bases). The V end lost 0 bases, the J end lost 7 bases, and 13 bases lay between the germline ends. This CDR3 is built from 15 residues. Germline V gene sequence: CDR1 SGHRS, CDR2 YFSETQ. This CDR3 is CASSLEPGRNGELFF. DNA of the CDR3: TGCGCCAGCAGCTTGGAGCCAGGGAGGAACGGGGAGCTGTTTTTT.

The V call is TRBV6-6, the J call TRBJ1-6; TRBD1 is a possible D gene (5 bases). The germline gives CDR1 MNHNY, CDR2 SVGAGI (reference sequence). The CDR3 sequence is 13 residues long. Trimming removed 4 bases at V and 11 bases at J, with 12 bases between. CDR3 DNA sequence: TGTGCCAGCAGTTCGGGACGAGGCCCACCCCTCCACTTT. Its translation is CASSSGRGPPLHF.

The V gene is TRBV9, the J gene TRBJ1-6; 8 bases line up with TRBD1. The CDR3 sequence is 15 residues long. Germline trimming cut 0 bases from V and 4 bases from J; bases unmatched to any gene: 0. From germline, CDR1 is SGDLS and CDR2 YYNGEE. The DNA for the CDR3 is TGTGCCAGCAGCGTAGGACAGGGGTATAATTCACCCCTCCACTTT. It translates to CASSVGQGYNSPLHF.

The rearrangement joins TRBV19 to TRBJ1-2; 9 positions agree with TRBD1. The germline V gene encodes CDR1 LNHDA and CDR2 SQIVND (reference sequence). J lost 4 bases, V lost 2 bases, and 8 bases had no gene match. This CDR3 region has 16 residues. The CDR3 sequence: CASSITGPTGGYGYTF. The CDR3 DNA follows: TGTGCCAGTAGTATAACGGGTCCGACAGGGGGCTATGGCTACACCTTC. Supplemented by reference TRBV19 and TRBJ1-2, the full variable domain reads DGGITQSPKYLFRKEGQNVTLSCEQNLNHDAMYWYRQDPGQGLRLIYYSQIVNDFQKGDIAEGYSVSREKKESFPLTVTSAQKNPTAFYLCASSITGPTGGYGYTFGSGTRLTVV.

The chain recombines TRBV3-1 (or the pseudogene TRBV3-2) with TRBJ1-2; D call uncertain. The ends were cut back, 1 base at V and 5 bases at J, with 8 bases in the middle. The CDR3 is 13 amino acids. From germline, CDR1 is LGHDT and CDR2 YNNKEL (reference sequence). The CDR3 reads CASSQGDEYGYTF. The CDR3 region has the DNA TGTGCCAGCAGCCAAGGCGACGAATATGGCTACACCTTC.

The V gene is TRBV12-5, the J gene TRBJ2-1; D remains unclear. The length of the CDR3 is 14 residues. The germline gives CDR1 LGHNT, CDR2 FRNRAP. Trimming stripped 3 bases from V and 8 bases from J, with 14 bases between. Here the CDR3 reads CASGFNGRSDEQFF. The CDR3 nucleotides read TGTGCTAGTGGTTTTAACGGACGGAGCGATGAGCAGTTCTTC.

This clone was counted a single time. The chain links TRBV20-1 to TRBJ2-7; perhaps TRBD1 as D (6 bases). Trimming cost V 8 bases and J 6 bases, with 14 bases left between them. This CDR3 is 11 amino acids long. Germline V lookup: CDR1 DFQATT, CDR2 SNEGSKA (reference sequence). CDR3 nucleotide sequence: TGCAGTACCGCTCGCAGGGGCGAGCAGTACTTC. Protein product: CSTARRGEQYF.

The genes are TRBV9 and TRBJ1-1, with TRBD1 identical over 8 bases. V dropped 0 bases and J dropped 4; count of bases not matched to a gene: 2. CDR1 and CDR2 (germline): SGDLS, YYNGEE. The CDR3 has 14 amino acids. The CDR3 bases are TGTGCCAGCAGCGTAGTAACAGGGGGCACTGAAGCTTTCTTT. Protein sequence: CASSVVTGGTEAFF.

The genes are TRBV7-2 and TRBJ2-1, with 7 bases identical to TRBD1. Germline trimming cut 4 bases from V and 4 bases from J; bases unmatched to any gene: 7. The CDR3 contains 15 residues. The germline V gene has CDR1 SGHTA and CDR2 FQGNSA. The CDR3 DNA reads as TGTGCCAGCAGCTCTTGGACAGGTGATTACAATGAGCAGTTCTTC. Translated: CASSSWTGDYNEQFF.

The genes are TRBV6-2 or TRBV6-3 and TRBJ1-2, with 8 bases that match TRBD1. From germline, CDR1 is MNHEY and CDR2 SVGEGT. Unmatched junction bases numbered 6, after V lost 5 bases and J lost 7 bases. This CDR3 is built from 13 residues. CDR3 bases: TGTGCCAGCAGTCCGGACAGGGTAGGTGGCTACACCTTC. This encodes CASSPDRVGGYTF.

The chain links TRBV7-9 to TRBJ2-7, with D possibly being TRBD1 (6 bases). Trimming removed 5 bases at V and 2 bases at J, with 13 bases between. CDR1 and CDR2 (germline): SEHNR, FQNEAQ (reference sequence). The CDR3 has 14 residues. The CDR3 region is CASSPGGRTYEQYF. The CDR3, as DNA: TGTGCCAGCAGCCCTGGGGGCAGAACCTACGAGCAGTACTTC.

V and J are TRBV6-6 and TRBJ1-2, with 7 bases matching TRBD1. Looked up from germline, CDR1 is MNHNY and CDR2 is SVGAGI (reference sequence). Losses at the gene ends were 5 bases for V and 8 bases for J; bases not matched to a gene: 11. This CDR3 is 14 amino acids long. CDR3 residues: CASSRSDRVGGYTF. CDR3 nucleotide sequence: TGTGCCAGCAGTCGATCAGACAGGGTCGGCGGCTACACCTTC.

The chain combines TRBV7-2 with TRBJ2-5; 7 bases align to TRBD2. Germline CDR1 and CDR2: SGHTA and FQGNSA. The J segment lost 2 bases and the V segment lost 5 bases, leaving 5 bases of the junction unmatched. CDR3 size: 14 residues. CDR3 nucleotide sequence: TGTGCCAGCAGCGGGGGGGGACCGCAAGAGACCCAGTACTTC. Translated: CASSGGGPQETQYF.

V is TRBV4-2 and J is TRBJ1-2, with D possibly being TRBD1 (5 bases). Trimming took off 0 bases at V and 2 bases at J, with 19 bases between the two ends. The CDR3 runs 18 residues. CDR1 LGHNA and CDR2 YNFKEQ come from the germline V gene. This CDR3 is CASSQDRFGSWGNYGYTF. The CDR3, as DNA: TGTGCCAGCAGCCAAGATCGTTTCGGTAGTTGGGGGAACTATGGCTACACCTTC.

This chain connects TRBV10-2 to TRBJ1-5; a weak D match, TRBD1 (5 bases). With 6 bases removed from V and 2 bases from J, the gap between germline ends came to 14 bases. Germline V gene lookup returns CDR1 WSHSY and CDR2 SAAADI. This CDR3 is built from 15 residues. CDR3 coding DNA: TGCGCCAGCAGCCCTAGACAGAGGGGCAATCAGCCCCAGCATTTT. Translation: CASSPRQRGNQPQHF.